This is a list of T cell receptor beta chains from one sample in a study of blood T cells in healthy people across ages. TCRdb reprocessed the 5' RACE reads via MiXCR and lists one record per CDR3 protein. The sample lists about 780,000 distinct CDR3 sequences, 62% occurring once. The specimen was blood. All receptors derive from a man between 25 and 39 years old in good health. CDR3s include the opening cysteine and the closing phenylalanine or tryptophan. Each record gives: D gene, V gene, J gene, clone size, CDR3 DNA, CDR3 protein. The D gene is left open where the match is weak. Some rows mark clone size as missing; the rest say once, few, many or name a class of expanded clone.

>-|TRBV15|TRBJ1-6|-
TGTGCCACCACAAACGAAGGGTCTCTCTACAATTCACCCCTCCACTTT
CATTNEGSLYNSPLHF
>-|TRBV29-1|TRBJ2-5|-
TGCAGCGGTGAGGACTCTCCGGAGACCCAGTACTTC
CSGEDSPETQYF
>-|TRBV24-1|TRBJ1-2|-
TGTGCCACCATCAGGTCAGGGAGCTACACCTTC
CATIRSGSYTF
>-|TRBV6-6|TRBJ1-1|-
TGTGCCAGCAGTTACGCTCAAGCCCAGACTGAAGCTTTCTTT
CASSYAQAQTEAFF
>TRBD1|TRBV6-2/TRBV6-3|TRBJ2-7|few
TGTGCCAGCACCAATCAGGGGGAGTTGTACGAGCAGTACTTC
CASTNQGELYEQYF
>-|TRBV2|TRBJ1-2|-
TGTGCCAGCATGAGCGGGACAACTAACTATGGCTACACCTTC
CASMSGTTNYGYTF
>TRBD1|TRBV5-6|TRBJ2-4|-
TGTGCCAGCAGCCCCAGGGGGTGGGTCAAAAACATTCAGTACTTC
CASSPRGWVKNIQYF
>-|TRBV20-1|TRBJ1-5|-
TGCAGTGCTAGGCGGGGAGAGGTGAATCAGCCCCAGCATTTT
CSARRGEVNQPQHF
>-|TRBV4-1|TRBJ1-4|-
TGCGCCAGTAGCCAAGATCCGGGGGTTCGCGAAAAACTGTTTTTT
CASSQDPGVREKLFF
>TRBD1|TRBV24-1|TRBJ2-6|-
TGTGCCACCGAACAGGGGTCCGGGGCCAACGTCCTGACTTTC
CATEQGSGANVLTF
>-|TRBV29-1|TRBJ2-7|-
TGCAGCGCCAAACGCGACAAGGGCTACGAGCAGTACTTC
CSAKRDKGYEQYF
>TRBD1|TRBV28|TRBJ1-6|-
TGTGCCAGCAGTCCTCGATGGCAGGGGGCCTATCCCTATAATTCACCCCTCCACTTT
CASSPRWQGAYPYNSPLHF
>TRBD2|TRBV4-3|TRBJ2-1|-
TGCGCCAGCAGCCAAGATAGCGGGGGGGTCAATGAGCGGTTCTTC
CASSQDSGGVNERFF
>-|TRBV20-1|TRBJ1-2|-
TGCAGTGCTAGGGCAGTCTATGGCTACACCTTC
CSARAVYGYTF
>TRBD1|TRBV20-1|TRBJ2-7|-
TGCAGTGCTAGAGATGGTGAGACAGGGGCATACACCTACGAGCAGTACTTC
CSARDGETGAYTYEQYF
>-|TRBV6-6|TRBJ2-7|-
TGTGCCAGCAGTTCCTCACTGACGACCTACGAGCAGTACTTC
CASSSSLTTYEQYF
>-|TRBV7-2|TRBJ2-3|few
TGTGCCAGCAGCCGCGGCGGGGTGAACACAGATACGCAGTATTTT
CASSRGGVNTDTQYF
>-|TRBV7-2|TRBJ2-5|-
TGTGCCAGCAGCTTAGAGCCTAGCCAACACGGGCAGTACTTC
CASSLEPSQHGQYF
>-|TRBV29-1|TRBJ2-5|-
TGCAGCGTTGAAAACGGGGGCGCGGAGACCCAGTACTTC
CSVENGGAETQYF
>TRBD2|TRBV4-1|TRBJ2-7|-
TGCGCCAGCAGCCTGACTAGCCTCACCTACGAGCAGTACTTC
CASSLTSLTYEQYF
>-|TRBV29-1|TRBJ2-5|-
TGCAGCGTTGTCAAGTTCCAAGAGACCCAGTACTTC
CSVVKFQETQYF
>-|TRBV7-9|TRBJ1-2|-
TGTGCCAGCAGCCCCACCGGGAGCTATGGCTACACCTTC
CASSPTGSYGYTF
>-|TRBV10-3|TRBJ2-1|once
TGTGCCATCAGTGAGTCCGGGGGCACTACCTACAATGAGCAGTTCTTC
CAISESGGTTYNEQFF
>-|TRBV4-2|TRBJ2-5|-
TGTGCCAGCAGCCAAGATTCTGAAGAGACCCAGTACTTC
CASSQDSEETQYF
>-|TRBV4-1|TRBJ1-5|few
TGCGCCAGCAGCTCCCAGGGGAGGAATCAGCCCCAGCATTTT
CASSSQGRNQPQHF
>TRBD2|TRBV20-1|TRBJ2-1|-
TGCAGTGCTAGAGATCGAGCGCGGGGGGGCCCTCTGGATGAGCAGTTCTTC
CSARDRARGGPLDEQFF
>TRBD1|TRBV18|TRBJ2-7|few
TGTGCCAGCTCACTACGGACAGGGAATAACGAGCAGTACTTC
CASSLRTGNNEQYF
>TRBD2|TRBV27|TRBJ2-4|-
TGTGCCAGCAGTTCCCAGACTAGCGGGGTTAACATTCAGTACTTC
CASSSQTSGVNIQYF
>TRBD1|TRBV4-3|TRBJ2-1|-
TGCGCCAGCAGCCAAGACAGGGGGCTTATCCCCGCTTACAATGAGCAGTTCTTC
CASSQDRGLIPAYNEQFF
>TRBD1|TRBV28|TRBJ2-1|-
TGTGCCACCACATCTCCAAGGGACAGCCTATACAATGAGCAGTTCTTC
CATTSPRDSLYNEQFF
>-|TRBV5-1|TRBJ1-1|-
TGCGCCAGCAGCGTGACCCGGGACGGAAGGACTGAAGCTTTCTTT
CASSVTRDGRTEAFF
>TRBD2|TRBV7-2|TRBJ2-7|few
TGTGCCAGCCGCCCTCTAGCGGACTCCTACGAGCAGTACTTC
CASRPLADSYEQYF
>-|TRBV7-3|TRBJ1-6|few
TGTGCCAGCAGCTTGAATACCGGGTATAATTCACCCCTCCACTTT
CASSLNTGYNSPLHF
>TRBD1|TRBV6-2/TRBV6-3|TRBJ2-7|-
TGTGCCAGCAGACGCGACTCCGGGACAGGGAATTACGAGCAGTACTTC
CASRRDSGTGNYEQYF
>-|TRBV12-3/TRBV12-4|TRBJ1-2|-
TGTGCCAGCAGCCGGGACTATGGCTACACCTTC
CASSRDYGYTF
>-|TRBV20-1|TRBJ2-1|few
TGCAGTGCTAGAAAGGTGGGCTCCTACAATGAGCAGTTCTTC
CSARKVGSYNEQFF
>-|TRBV6-1|TRBJ2-7|-
TGTGCCAGCAGTGAATTGGGTCAGGGCCACGAGCAGTACTTC
CASSELGQGHEQYF
>TRBD2|TRBV11-1|TRBJ2-4|-
TGTGCCAGCAGCCTTGGAGCCCTAGCGGGGATTACTCCAGCCAAAAACATTCAGTACTTC
CASSLGALAGITPAKNIQYF
>-|TRBV6-5|TRBJ2-2|-
TGTGCCAGCAGCCAGGGGCTGCCAGGGGAGCTGTTTTTT
CASSQGLPGELFF
>TRBD1|TRBV4-1|TRBJ2-2|-
TGCGCCAGCAGCCACGGAAGTCGGGGACAGGGGGCTGGCACCGGGGAGCTGTTTTTT
CASSHGSRGQGAGTGELFF
>TRBD1|TRBV7-2|TRBJ1-2|-
TGTGCCAGCAGCTTGGGACAGGGGGCGCTTAGCTATGGCTACACCTTC
CASSLGQGALSYGYTF
>-|TRBV28|TRBJ2-5|many
TGTGCCAGCAGTGGCCCCACGCTAGAAGCAGCGACCCAGTACTTC
CASSGPTLEAATQYF
>-|TRBV15|TRBJ2-5|-
TGTGCCACCAGCAGAGATTCACTAGCAACCAATGAGCAGTACTTC
CATSRDSLATNEQYF
>-|TRBV5-6|TRBJ1-2|-
TGTGCCAGCAGCTTTGGCAGGAGAGAAGGCTACACCTTC
CASSFGRREGYTF
>TRBD2|TRBV6-2/TRBV6-3|TRBJ2-3|-
TGTGCCAGCACCACGGGGGGTTCCCCTAGCACAGATACGCAGTATTTT
CASTTGGSPSTDTQYF